The 22 T cell receptor beta chains given below trace back to one sample, sequenced in a study of siplizumab effects on memory and regulatory T cells. The method was immunoSEQ multiplex PCR; TCRdb's version includes in-frame clones alone and lacks a portion of them. This sample has 90,000 to 95,000 clones; approximately 94% occur once, and the top ten carry about 6.7%. The sample taken for sequencing was CD8+ T cells sorted from blood. These receptors all come from a human donor in good health.

This chain uses TRBV6-4 with TRBJ2-3, with TRBD2 matching 7 bases. The CDR3 covers 15 residues. Germline trimming cut 0 bases from V and 0 bases from J; bases unmatched to any gene: 0. Germline CDR1 is MRHNA and CDR2 is SNTAGT. The CDR3 here is CASSDSAGSTDTQYF. DNA for the CDR3: TGTGCCAGCAGTGACTCAGCGGGGAGCACAGATACGCAGTATTTT.

The chain joins TRBV4-1 to TRBJ2-1; 8 positions agree with TRBD2. CDR1 is MGHRA and CDR2 is YSYEKL in the germline V gene. The CDR3 covers 16 residues. V lost 3 bases to trimming and J lost 4 bases; unmatched junction nucleotides: 8. CDR3 nucleotide sequence: TGCGCCAGCAGCCACCCCGGACGGGAGGGGTACAATGAGCAGTTCTTC. Protein sequence: CASSHPGREGYNEQFF.

This clone has more than one count but fewer than ten. V and J are TRBV7-6 and TRBJ2-2, with 13 bases identical to TRBD2. Germline V lookup: CDR1 SGHVS, CDR2 FNYEAQ. Trimming cost V 5 bases and J 3 bases; bases outside gene matches: 9. This CDR3 is built from 18 residues. Written as DNA, the CDR3 is TGTGCCAGCAGCGCGCGGACTAGCGGGAGCCTGGACACCGGGGAGCTGTTTTTT. It specifies CASSARTSGSLDTGELFF.

The chain joins TRBV11-1 to TRBJ1-2, with 10 bases matching TRBD1. Germline lookup yields CDR1 SGHAT and CDR2 FQDESV (reference sequence). This CDR3 contains 14 residues. Trimming took 4 bases from V and 5 from J; bases not matched to a gene: 4. CDR3 sequence: CASSSTGGSYGYTF. The CDR3 bases are TGTGCCAGCAGCTCGACAGGGGGCAGTTATGGCTACACCTTC. Complete variable domain (other parts from reference TRBV11-1 and TRBJ1-2): EAEVAQSPRYKITEKSQAVAFWCDPISGHATLYWYRQILGQGPELLVQFQDESVVDDSQLPKDRFSAERLKGVDSTLKIQPAELGDSAMYLCASSSTGGSYGYTFGSGTRLTVV.

V usage is TRBV19 and J usage is TRBJ2-1; D gene uncertain. CDR3 length: 13 residues. The germline CDR1 and CDR2 sequences are LNHDA and SQIVND (reference sequence). V was shortened by 1 base and J by 4 bases, with 5 bases between the two germline ends. CDR3 sequence: CASSIGLYNEQFF. CDR3 sequence (DNA): TGTGCCAGTAGTATAGGACTTTACAATGAGCAGTTCTTC.

This chain joins TRBV6-5 and TRBJ2-7, with unresolved D. CDR3 length: 12 residues. The germline CDR1 and CDR2 sequences are MNHEY and SVGAGI. Trimming took off 4 bases at V and 3 bases at J, with 7 bases between the two ends. In nucleotides, the CDR3 is TGTGCCAGCAGTTCCAGTAGCTACGAGCAGTACTTC. This encodes CASSSSSYEQYF.

The chain carries TRBV5-5 and TRBJ2-7, with unresolved D. V was trimmed by 4 bases and J by 3 bases, leaving 8 bases between them. Germline CDR1 SGHKS, CDR2 YYEKEE (reference sequence). CDR3 length: 12 amino acids. DNA of the CDR3: TGTGCCAGCAGCCGCAGGAGCTACGAGCAGTACTTC. Its translation is CASSRRSYEQYF.

The rearrangement links TRBV7-9 to TRBJ2-7; 12 bases match TRBD2. The CDR3 has 14 residues. Germline lookup yields CDR1 SEHNR and CDR2 FQNEAQ (reference sequence). V lost 5 bases, J lost 2 bases, and 1 base stayed unmatched. CDR3 sequence reads: CASSPSGRAYEQYF. The DNA for the CDR3 is TGTGCCAGCAGCCCTAGCGGGAGGGCCTACGAGCAGTACTTC.

The gene calls are TRBV4-1 and TRBJ2-1; 8 nucleotides align to TRBD1. The CDR3 covers 16 residues. CDR1 is MGHRA, CDR2 YSYEKL, per germline. The junction had 6 bases not matched to a gene; V was cut back by 1 base and J by 4 bases. CDR3 sequence reads: CASSQVQGAWYNEQFF. The DNA for the CDR3 is TGCGCCAGCAGCCAAGTTCAGGGGGCTTGGTACAATGAGCAGTTCTTC.

The rearrangement links TRBV2 to TRBJ1-2, with D tentatively TRBD1 (5 bases). The V gene's germline CDR1 is SNHLY and CDR2 FYNNEI. The CDR3 spans 16 residues. The V gene lost 0 bases and the J gene lost 7 bases, with 18 bases spanning the gap. The CDR3 protein is CASSEAAEGLDSGYTF. In DNA form, the CDR3 reads TGTGCCAGCAGTGAAGCTGCTGAGGGACTCGATAGTGGCTACACCTTC.

This clone was picked up one time. V usage is TRBV9 and J usage is TRBJ2-7; 10 nucleotides match TRBD2. V was clipped by 2 bases and J by 6 bases; unmatched bases: 2. The CDR3 is 13 amino acids. Germline-derived CDR1 and CDR2 are SGDLS and YYNGEE. The CDR3 sequence: CASSVASGSEQYF. CDR3 in DNA: TGTGCCAGCAGCGTGGCTAGCGGGAGCGAGCAGTACTTC.

The rearrangement uses TRBV19 and TRBJ2-7, with TRBD2 matching 11 bases. The CDR3 length is 15 residues. V gave up 3 bases and J gave up 2 bases; unmatched junction bases: 3. CDR1 LNHDA and CDR2 SQIVND come from the germline V gene (reference sequence). In nucleotides, the CDR3 is TGTGCCAGTAGTATGTATAGCGGGAGGGCCTACGAGCAGTACTTC. This gives the protein CASSMYSGRAYEQYF.

The V call is TRBV4-1, the J call TRBJ2-7, with D perhaps given as TRBD1 or TRBD2 (5 bases each). The CDR3 runs 15 residues. Germline CDR1 reads MGHRA; CDR2 reads YSYEKL. The V gene lost 0 bases and the J gene lost 3 bases, with 12 bases spanning the gap. CDR3 loop: CASSQEGDGHYEQYF. CDR3 sequence (DNA): TGCGCCAGCAGCCAAGAGGGGGACGGGCACTACGAGCAGTACTTC.

The chain couples TRBV7-9 to TRBJ2-2; TRBD2 matches at 11 bases. V was clipped by 6 bases and J by 6 bases; unmatched bases: 3. The germline V gene has CDR1 SEHNR and CDR2 FQNEAQ (reference sequence). CDR3 length equals 14 residues. The DNA of the CDR3 is TGTGCCAGCAGTGGGACTAGCGGAGCCGGGGAGCTGTTTTTT. Encoded protein: CASSGTSGAGELFF. The whole variable domain, remainder taken from reference TRBV7-9 and TRBJ2-2, is DTGVSQNPRHKITKRGQNVTFRCDPISEHNRLYWYRQTLGQGPEFLTYFQNEAQLEKSRLLSDRFSAERPKGSFSTLEIQRTEQGDSAMYLCASSGTSGAGELFFGEGSRLTVL.

In this sample, this clone turned up once. The rearrangement joins TRBV2 to TRBJ1-4; D possibly corresponds to TRBD1 (5 bases). Per the germline V gene, CDR1 is SNHLY and CDR2 is FYNNEI. The V gene lost 0 bases and the J gene lost 8 bases, with 13 bases spanning the gap. This CDR3 has 15 amino acids. CDR3 region: CASSEATGLGEKLFF. CDR3 in DNA: TGTGCCAGCAGTGAAGCCACGGGGCTAGGAGAAAAACTGTTTTTT.

This chain connects TRBV7-6 to TRBJ2-7, with TRBD1 as a possible D gene (7 bases). The germline gives CDR1 SGHVS, CDR2 FNYEAQ. Trimming removed 5 bases from V and 0 bases from J, with 17 bases in between. The length of the CDR3 is 16 residues. The CDR3 protein is CASSQGGGRSSYEQYF. The CDR3 region has the DNA TGTGCCAGCAGCCAGGGGGGTGGCAGGAGCTCCTACGAGCAGTACTTC.

This chain connects TRBV5-6 to TRBJ2-3; 7 positions agree with TRBD2. The junction had 3 bases not matched to a gene; V was cut back by 0 bases and J by 2 bases. The CDR3 is 15 amino acids. In germline, CDR1 is SGHDT, CDR2 YYEEEE. The CDR3, as DNA: TGTGCCAGCAGCTTGGTAGCGGGCCTCACAGATACGCAGTATTTT. As protein: CASSLVAGLTDTQYF.

This rearrangement joins TRBV7-6 to TRBJ2-2; 15 bases agree with TRBD2. Trimming cost V 5 bases and J 0 bases; bases outside gene matches: 10. The CDR3 is made up of 20 amino acids. Germline V gene sequence: CDR1 SGHVS, CDR2 FNYEAQ. CDR3 loop: CASSDGLAGGRGTNTGELFF. DNA of the CDR3: TGTGCCAGCAGCGACGGACTAGCGGGAGGGAGAGGGACGAACACCGGGGAGCTGTTTTTT.

In its sample, this clone was seen once. The chain joins TRBV7-2 to TRBJ2-5; TRBD1 aligns across 8 bases. CDR3 length equals 18 residues. CDR1 SGHTA and CDR2 FQGNSA come from the germline V gene. V shed 5 bases, J shed 2 bases, and the junction held 16 bases outside the gene matches. CDR3 region: CASSQLGQGASFQETQYF. The CDR3 nucleotides read TGTGCCAGCAGCCAATTAGGTCAGGGGGCCTCGTTTCAAGAGACCCAGTACTTC.

The chain recombines TRBV30 with TRBJ1-2; D remains unclear. The CDR3 totals 12 residues. Germline-derived CDR1 and CDR2 are GTSNPN and SVGIG (reference sequence). V lost 5 bases to trimming and J lost 6 bases, with 13 bases between them. CDR3 DNA: TGTGCCTGGGACGGGCCTATCGATGGCTACACCTTC. This translates into CAWDGPIDGYTF.

This clone was seen once. V usage is TRBV27 and J usage is TRBJ1-6; D remains ambiguous. The CDR3 has 13 residues. Trimming cost V 4 bases and J 8 bases, with 9 bases left between them. From germline, CDR1 is MNHEY and CDR2 SMNVEV (reference sequence). This CDR3 is CASSSYSYSPLHF. CDR3 DNA sequence: TGTGCCAGCAGTTCTTACAGCTATTCACCCCTCCACTTT.

V gene TRBV7-6 combines with J gene TRBJ2-2; no clear D gene. The V gene lost 6 bases and the J gene lost 6 bases, with 8 bases spanning the gap. Germline V lookup: CDR1 SGHVS, CDR2 FNYEAQ. The length of the CDR3 is 12 residues. This chain's CDR3 is CASRHGAGELFF. The DNA of the CDR3 is TGTGCCAGCAGACACGGAGCCGGGGAGCTGTTTTTT. The variable domain in full, with the rest retrieved from reference TRBV7-6 and TRBJ2-2, is GAGVSQSPRYKVTKRGQDVALRCDPISGHVSLYWYRQALGQGPEFLTYFNYEAQQDKSGLPNDRFSAERPEGSISTLTIQRTEQRDSAMYRCASRHGAGELFFGEGSRLTVL.